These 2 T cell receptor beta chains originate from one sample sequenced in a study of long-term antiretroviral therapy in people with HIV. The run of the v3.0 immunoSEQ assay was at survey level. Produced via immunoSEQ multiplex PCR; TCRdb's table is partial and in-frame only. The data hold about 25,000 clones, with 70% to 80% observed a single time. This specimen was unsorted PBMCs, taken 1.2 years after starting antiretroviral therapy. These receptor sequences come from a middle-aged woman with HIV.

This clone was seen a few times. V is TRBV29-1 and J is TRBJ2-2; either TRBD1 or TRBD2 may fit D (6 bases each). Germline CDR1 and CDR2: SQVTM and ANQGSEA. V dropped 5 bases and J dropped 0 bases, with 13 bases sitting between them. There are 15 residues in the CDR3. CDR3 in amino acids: CSVPVRGANTGELFF. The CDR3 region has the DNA TGCAGCGTTCCAGTAAGGGGGGCGAACACCGGGGAGCTGTTTTTT.

DNA for the CDR3: TGTGCCAGTAGTATGGGGGGATTCACAGATACGCAGTATTTT. Translated: CASSMGGFTDTQYF. The chain has TRBV19 and TRBJ2-3; the D gene is possibly TRBD2 (6 bases). The V gene lost 3 bases and the J gene lost 2 bases, with 9 bases spanning the gap. The germline CDR1 and CDR2 sequences are LNHDA and SQIVND (reference sequence). CDR3 length: 14 residues.